The 14 T cell receptor beta chains in this list originate from one sample, sequenced in a study of post-analysis software for immune sequencing data. The study, taken as a whole, reports: The five TRBV segments detected at higher frequency in patients than in controls included TRBV5-6, TRBV5-1 and TRBV20-1.

cDNA libraries of TCR beta carried unique molecular identifiers. TCRdb recomputed calls from the PCR reads with MiXCR, one row per CDR3 protein. Here the sample spans 750,000 to 950,000 distinct CDR3 sequences, approximately 53% being singletons. For these TCRs, the target antigens are not known. Sequencing used blood. The receptors here all came from a girl under 18 with multiple sclerosis.

CDR3 sequence reads: CSARPSTGGGYTF. The DNA of the CDR3 is TGCAGTGCTAGGCCTTCGACAGGGGGCGGCTACACCTTC. J is TRBJ1-2 and V is TRBV20-1, with 10 nucleotides matching TRBD1. V shed 3 bases and J 8 bases; nucleotides not matched to a gene: 6. Germline CDR1 is DFQATT and CDR2 is SNEGSKA (reference sequence). This CDR3 is 13 amino acids long.

The CDR3 here is CASSEMDRLVSGANVLTF. CDR3 DNA sequence: TGTGCCAGCAGTGAAATGGACAGGCTCGTCTCTGGGGCCAACGTCCTGACTTTC. V gene TRBV6-1 combines with J gene TRBJ2-6; TRBD1 agrees at 7 bases. Trimming took 2 bases from V and 0 from J; bases not matched to a gene: 7. Germline CDR1 and CDR2: MNHNS and SASEGT. The CDR3 totals 18 residues.

This clonotype was seen a handful of times. J is TRBJ1-2 and V is TRBV14, with 9 nucleotides matching TRBD1. V lost 1 base and J lost 10; bases outside the gene matches: 10. The CDR3 consists of 15 residues. Germline assignment: CDR1 SGHDN and CDR2 FVKESK. CDR3 residues: CASSQAGGTGFDYTF. As DNA, the CDR3 is TGTGCCAGCAGCCAAGCCGGCGGGACAGGGTTTGACTACACCTTC.

The rearrangement joins TRBV20-1 to TRBJ1-5; no definite D call. The CDR3 is 15 amino acids. Trimming stripped 1 base from V and 0 bases from J, with 10 bases between. Germline CDR1 is DFQATT and CDR2 is SNEGSKA (reference sequence). The CDR3 coding sequence is TGCAGTGCTAGAGCCCGAGAGTATAGCAATCAGCCCCAGCATTTT. Translating it yields CSARAREYSNQPQHF.

The chain joins TRBV5-1 to TRBJ2-4; 9 nucleotides agree with TRBD1. Gene TRBJ2-7 matches the end of the DNA better, so the J call may be wrong. CDR3 length: 14 residues. CDR1 and CDR2 from the germline V gene are SGHRS and YFSETQ. DNA of the CDR3: TGCGCCAGCAGCCCCCGGACAGGGGTGGTCGAGCAGTACTTC. Its protein is CASSPRTGVVEQYF.

In DNA, the CDR3 is TGTGCCAGCAGCTTATTTGCTGGGGGTGAGCAGTTCTTC. Translating gives CASSLFAGGEQFF. The chain joins TRBV7-3 to TRBJ2-7; the D call may be TRBD1 or TRBD2 (5 bases each). The J call could be wrong; TRBJ2-1 is a better fit for the DNA end. The CDR3 spans 13 residues. Germline V CDR1 and CDR2: SGHTA, FQGTGA.

The chain combines TRBV20-1 with TRBJ2-4; D perhaps matches TRBD1 (6 bases). In germline, CDR1 is DFQATT, CDR2 SNEGSKA (reference sequence). Trimming left V 4 bases short and J 6 bases short, with 13 bases between. This CDR3 spans 13 amino acids. The CDR3 region is CSAITGLGNIQYF. DNA of the CDR3: TGCAGTGCTATAACAGGGCTGGGAAACATTCAGTACTTC.

There are many counts of this clonotype. This chain links TRBV6-5 with TRBJ1-2; D might be TRBD1 (5 bases). Germline V lookup: CDR1 MNHEY, CDR2 SVGAGI. The V end lost 8 bases, the J end lost 0 bases, and 10 bases lay between the germline ends. The CDR3 consists of 13 residues. The CDR3 loop reads CASGRGSNYGYTF. Written as DNA, the CDR3 is TGTGCCAGCGGCCGGGGGTCTAACTATGGCTACACCTTC.

This clonotype was counted once. The chain has TRBV5-5 and TRBJ2-5; a weak D match, TRBD1 (5 bases). V was pared by 4 bases and J by 5 bases, with 15 bases between. Germline values: CDR1 SGHKS, CDR2 YYEKEE (reference sequence). CDR3 size: 14 residues. The CDR3 loop reads CASSLRPGKETQYF. For the CDR3, the DNA is TGTGCCAGCAGCCTGCGCCCAGGGAAGGAGACCCAGTACTTC. The full variable domain, completed using reference TRBV5-5 and TRBJ2-5, is DAGVTQSPTHLIKTRGQQVTLRCSPISGHKSVSWYQQVLGQGPQFIFQYYEKEERGRGNFPDRFSARQFPNYSSELNVNALLLGDSALYLCASSLRPGKETQYFGPGTRLLVL.

Points on this clonotype: The junction shows a germline mismatch at one end, possibly a read error. The rearrangement joins TRBV6-6 to TRBJ1-2; D is perhaps TRBD1 (5 bases). The length of the CDR3 is 15 residues. CDR1 is MNHNY and CDR2 is SVGAGI in the germline V gene (reference sequence). CDR3 sequence: CASSYSGQTNYGYTF. In DNA form, the CDR3 reads TGTGCCAGCAGTTACTCGGGGCAGACTAATTATGGCTACACCTTC.

This clonotype was seen a few times. This chain joins TRBV7-2 and TRBJ2-3; D is uncertain. There are 15 residues in the CDR3. Trimming removed 0 bases from V and 2 bases from J, with 9 bases in between. Germline CDR1 reads SGHTA; CDR2 reads FQGNSA. The CDR3 spells CASSLAEQLTDTQYF. CDR3 DNA: TGTGCCAGCAGCTTAGCGGAGCAACTCACAGATACGCAGTATTTT.

This clonotype was observed a few times. The V call is TRBV7-2, the J call TRBJ1-2; no firm D call. Trimming pared 2 bases from V and 5 bases from J, leaving 15 bases between. The CDR3 has 15 residues. Germline V lookup: CDR1 SGHTA, CDR2 FQGNSA. CDR3 region: CASSLNAASGYGYTF. CDR3 bases: TGTGCCAGCAGCTTAAACGCGGCCAGCGGGTATGGCTACACCTTC.

The gene calls are TRBV5-1 and TRBJ2-7; the D gene is possibly TRBD2 (5 bases). The CDR3 runs 13 residues. Germline CDR1 and CDR2: SGHRS and YFSETQ. V lost 5 bases and J lost 2, with 11 bases in between. CDR3 residues: CASRIMGAYEQYF. The DNA of the CDR3 is TGCGCCAGCAGAATAATGGGAGCCTACGAGCAGTACTTC.

On this clonotype: Here the CDR3 omits its conserved ending phenylalanine or tryptophan, so a read error is the likely source. The chain combines TRBV6-5 with TRBJ1-1; no firm D call. Germline V lookup: CDR1 MNHEY, CDR2 SVGAGI. The CDR3 length is 13 residues. V lost 2 bases to trimming and J lost 2 bases, with 6 bases between them. CDR3 region: CASSYDPNTEAFI. CDR3 coding DNA: TGTGCCAGCAGTTACGACCCAAACACTGAAGCTTTCATT.